These 21 T cell receptor beta chains originate from one sample sequenced in a study of blood T cell repertoires in COVID-19. This table comes from immunoSEQ multiplex PCR, and its TCRdb copy is limited to in-frame clones, with some not included. This sample has over 45,000 clones, with roughly 87% found just once. The sequenced material came from peripheral blood. Every receptor here comes from a man between 45 and 60 years old with active COVID-19.

This clone is termed medium-sized (0.01 to 0.1%). The chain has TRBV11-2 and TRBJ1-5, with D possibly being TRBD1 (5 bases). The V gene's germline CDR1 is SGHAT and CDR2 FQNNGV. The CDR3 has 16 residues. Trimming pared 6 bases from V and 2 bases from J, leaving 17 bases between. CDR3 loop: CASSIGGGSGNQPQHF. CDR3 bases: TGTGCCAGCAGTATTGGGGGGGGATCAGGCAATCAGCCCCAGCATTTT.

This chain links TRBV6-4 with TRBJ2-1; D is unclear. CDR1 is MRHNA and CDR2 is SNTAGT in the germline V gene. V lost 7 bases to trimming and J lost 2 bases, with 12 bases between them. The CDR3 runs 14 residues. In nucleotides, the CDR3 is TGTGCCAGCAAGGCGGTATCAACCTACAATGAGCAGTTCTTC. It translates to CASKAVSTYNEQFF.

The chain carries TRBV5-1 and TRBJ2-6, with a tentative D call TRBD2 (5 bases). This CDR3 is built from 18 residues. The germline gives CDR1 SGHRS, CDR2 YFSETQ. Trimming stripped 2 bases from V and 0 bases from J, with 15 bases between. CDR3: CASSLMFAGLSGANVLTF. The CDR3, as DNA: TGCGCCAGCAGCTTAATGTTCGCGGGCCTCTCTGGGGCCAACGTCCTGACTTTC.

This chain links TRBV5-1 with TRBJ2-3; D is unresolved. The V end was cut by 1 base, the J end by 2 bases, with 8 bases between. Germline V gives CDR1 SGHRS, CDR2 YFSETQ. The CDR3 extends over 14 amino acids. The CDR3 DNA is TGCGCCAGCAGCTTGACCGGGTCCACAGATACGCAGTATTTT. Translating it yields CASSLTGSTDTQYF.

The CDR3 DNA reads TGTGCCAGCAGCTTGTATGGGCAGAGCACAGATACGCAGTATTTT. It is translated as CASSLYGQSTDTQYF. The rearrangement links TRBV5-6 to TRBJ2-3; D is unresolved. The CDR3 has 15 amino acids. Looked up from germline, CDR1 is SGHDT and CDR2 is YYEEEE. V was clipped by 1 base and J by 0 bases, with 9 bases between them.

The chain uses TRBV20-1 and TRBJ1-5; D call uncertain. Germline CDR1 and CDR2: DFQATT and SNEGSKA (reference sequence). The CDR3 consists of 13 residues. V lost 3 bases, J lost 3 bases, and 9 bases lay in between. In DNA, the CDR3 is TGCAGTGCTAGTGCCCAGTTCAATCAGCCCCAGCATTTT. Residues: CSASAQFNQPQHF.

The V gene is TRBV18, the J gene TRBJ2-1; tentative D call: TRBD1 (6 bases). This CDR3 has 15 residues. Germline values: CDR1 KGHSH, CDR2 LQKENI. The germline V and J ends were trimmed by 0 bases and 4 bases, with 10 bases remaining between them. CDR3 nucleotides: TGTGCCAGCTCACCACCCGGGACACCGTACAATGAGCAGTTCTTC. This gives the protein CASSPPGTPYNEQFF.

V is TRBV5-5 and J is TRBJ1-2, with D perhaps TRBD1 (5 bases). CDR1 and CDR2 from the germline V gene are SGHKS and YYEKEE (reference sequence). Trimming cost V 1 base and J 5 bases, with 15 bases left between them. This CDR3 contains 15 residues. CDR3 region: CASSLSWGLGYGYTF. CDR3 sequence (DNA): TGTGCCAGCAGCTTGAGCTGGGGCTTGGGATATGGCTACACCTTC.

The chain uses TRBV9 and TRBJ2-7; possibly TRBD2 for D (6 bases). CDR3 length: 15 amino acids. Germline V CDR1 and CDR2: SGDLS, YYNGEE. Trimming removed 3 bases from V and 7 bases from J, with 20 bases in between. The CDR3 spells CASSALEGGTREQYF. CDR3 DNA: TGTGCCAGCAGCGCACTTGAGGGCGGGACTCGAGAGCAGTACTTC.

The chain combines TRBV23-1 with TRBJ2-2; 10 nucleotides agree with TRBD1. TRBV23-1 is filed as an ORF, its function uncertain. This CDR3 has 17 residues. V lost 2 bases, J lost 6 bases, and 9 bases stayed unmatched. Here the CDR3 reads CASSQEDRGRFAGELFF. Written as DNA, the CDR3 is TGCGCCAGCAGTCAAGAAGACAGGGGGCGGTTCGCCGGGGAGCTGTTTTTT.

The rearrangement uses TRBV7-2 and TRBJ1-6; no definite D call. Trimming shortened V by 5 bases and J by 8 bases, and 13 bases separated the two germline ends. The CDR3 spans 14 residues. Germline V gives CDR1 SGHTA, CDR2 FQGNSA. CDR3 residues: CASSAQIRYSPLHF. The CDR3 nucleotides read TGTGCCAGCAGCGCCCAGATACGATATTCACCCCTCCACTTT. The whole variable domain, filled in from reference TRBV7-2 and TRBJ1-6, reads GAGVSQSPSNKVTEKGKDVELRCDPISGHTALYWYRQSLGQGLEFLIYFQGNSAPDKSGLPSDRFSAERTGGSVSTLTIQRTQQEDSAVYLCASSAQIRYSPLHFGNGTRLTVT.

The rearrangement links TRBV5-1 to TRBJ1-6; a possible D gene is TRBD1 (6 bases). The CDR3 runs to 14 residues. From germline, CDR1 is SGHRS and CDR2 YFSETQ. Trimming shortened V by 1 base and J by 11 bases, and 13 bases separated the two germline ends. CDR3 in amino acids: CASSLSGVAAPLHF. DNA of the CDR3: TGCGCCAGCAGCTTGTCAGGGGTCGCGGCACCCCTCCACTTT.

This clone was seen a handful of times. The chain links TRBV6-6 to TRBJ1-6; perhaps TRBD1 as D (6 bases). The CDR3 length is 15 residues. The germline gives CDR1 MNHNY, CDR2 SVGAGI (reference sequence). The germline V and J ends were trimmed by 7 bases and 5 bases, with 15 bases remaining between them. The CDR3 is CASTNPDSHNSPLHF. CDR3 DNA sequence: TGTGCCAGCACCAACCCGGACAGTCATAATTCACCCCTCCACTTT.

The chain combines TRBV11-2 with TRBJ2-1, with 8 positions matching TRBD2. After removal of 5 bases from V and 4 bases from J, the junction contained 16 bases not matched to a gene. This CDR3 region has 18 residues. Germline-derived CDR1 and CDR2 are SGHAT and FQNNGV. DNA of the CDR3: TGTGCCAGCAGCCCCCCTGGGGGGAGCGGGGGATGGTACAATGAGCAGTTCTTC. Its translation is CASSPPGGSGGWYNEQFF.

V usage is TRBV4-1 and J usage is TRBJ2-1, with 12 bases that match TRBD2. V lost 1 base to trimming and J lost 7 bases; unmatched junction nucleotides: 11. In germline, CDR1 is MGHRA, CDR2 YSYEKL. This CDR3 is built from 18 residues. The DNA for the CDR3 is TGCGCCAGCAGCCAAGCCTTTCTAGCGGGGGGGCTGGTTAATGAGCAGTTCTTC. Translated, it gives CASSQAFLAGGLVNEQFF.

The chain couples TRBV5-1 to TRBJ2-1; D uncertain. The V end was cut by 1 base, the J end by 7 bases, with 15 bases between. Per the germline V gene, CDR1 is SGHRS and CDR2 is YFSETQ. This CDR3 comprises 15 residues. The chain's CDR3 is CASSLYLEGANEQFF. As DNA, the CDR3 is TGCGCCAGCAGCTTGTATCTGGAAGGAGCGAATGAGCAGTTCTTC.

The chain carries TRBV12-1 and TRBJ1-4. TRBV12-1 is given as a pseudogene. The CDR3 spans 14 residues. The CDR3 sequence: CASSFGELEEKLFF. DNA of the CDR3: TGTGCCAGCAGCTTTGGAGAACTAGAGGAAAAACTGTTTTTT.

CDR3 sequence reads: CASSLQVAGGSTDTQYF. As DNA, the CDR3 is TGTGCCAGCAGCTTACAGGTAGCGGGAGGGAGCACAGATACGCAGTATTTT. This chain links TRBV11-3 with TRBJ2-3, with 11 bases that match TRBD2. Germline CDR1 SGHNT, CDR2 YENEEA. The CDR3 length is 17 residues. The J segment lost 0 bases and the V segment lost 2 bases, leaving 4 bases of the junction unmatched.

This sequence joins TRBV29-1 and TRBJ2-7; 9 nucleotides line up with TRBD2. This CDR3 spans 15 amino acids. V dropped 0 bases and J dropped 1; count of bases not matched to a gene: 4. CDR1 and CDR2 (germline): SQVTM, ANQGSEA. The CDR3 protein is CSVEDLTSGSYEQYF. The CDR3 nucleotides are TGCAGCGTTGAAGATCTTACTAGCGGGTCCTACGAGCAGTACTTC.

The rearrangement uses TRBV29-1 and TRBJ1-1, with 9 nucleotides matching TRBD1. V was pared by 5 bases and J by 3 bases, with 7 bases of the junction left unmatched. The CDR3 has 14 residues. Germline loops: CDR1 SQVTM, CDR2 ANQGSEA. In nucleotides, the CDR3 is TGCAGCGTTTGGAGTCGGGACAGGGACACTGAAGCTTTCTTT. Its translation is CSVWSRDRDTEAFF.

The chain combines TRBV5-8 with TRBJ2-3; 7 positions agree with TRBD2. The germline gives CDR1 SGHTS, CDR2 YDEGEE. V was pared by 4 bases and J by 8 bases, with 19 bases of the junction left unmatched. The CDR3 loop spans 17 amino acids. The CDR3 coding sequence is TGTGCCAGCAGCCCGGAGGGCGGGACTACCCGGCTGGGTACGCAGTATTTT. Residues: CASSPEGGTTRLGTQYF.